A single sample gave rise to the 7 T cell receptor beta chains below, sequenced in a study of cytomegalovirus exposure and HLA in healthy donors (dated by TCRdb to 2017 to 2019). Libraries were built with the immunoSEQ multiplex PCR assay. For the multiplex PCR, a mixture combining 60 forward primers for TCR Vbeta segments and 13 reverse primers for TCR Jbeta segments was used. Sourced from immuneACCESS, this table was stored by TCRdb with only in-frame sequences that have V and J called. A share of the clones is absent; for the studies checked, an unresolved V gene accounts for under half, and the remainder has no known explanation. The sample profile shows about 270,000 clones; under 80% of them were found once. The ten largest clones capture over 2% of the sample. The material sequenced was PBMCs. The source of these receptors is a female donor in good health and CMV-seronegative.

The V gene is TRBV4-2, the J gene TRBJ2-1; 14 bases are a match to TRBD2. Trimming cost V 1 base and J 7 bases; bases outside gene matches: 0. CDR3 size: 15 residues. Germline V gene sequence: CDR1 LGHNA, CDR2 YNFKEQ. CDR3: CASSQGLAGGNEQFF. In nucleotides, the CDR3 is TGTGCCAGCAGCCAAGGACTAGCGGGAGGGAATGAGCAGTTCTTC.

The chain uses TRBV18 and TRBJ1-5; weak D call: TRBD1 (6 bases). The germline CDR1 and CDR2 sequences are KGHSH and LQKENI. Trimming pared 6 bases from V and 0 bases from J, leaving 15 bases between. This CDR3 spans 16 amino acids. CDR3 protein: CASSQQGTYSNQPQHF. The CDR3 DNA sequence: TGTGCCAGCTCCCAACAGGGAACCTATAGCAATCAGCCCCAGCATTTT.

A single count supports this clone. One end of the junction fails to match germline, which may point to a read error. V usage is TRBV7-9 and J usage is TRBJ1-1; D unresolved. This CDR3 has 15 amino acids. CDR1 and CDR2 from the germline V gene are SEHNR and FQNEAQ (reference sequence). CDR3 amino acids: CSSSSRPLANTEAFF. The CDR3 DNA reads TGTTCCAGCAGCTCCCGACCCTTAGCGAACACTGAAGCTTTCTTT.

J is TRBJ2-7 and V is TRBV25-1; D gene uncertain. Trimming pared 6 bases from V and 0 bases from J, leaving 6 bases between. This CDR3 is built from 12 residues. Germline assignment: CDR1 MGHDK and CDR2 SYGVNS. The CDR3 sequence is CASRGTSYEQYF. The DNA of the CDR3 is TGTGCCAGCAGGGGCACCTCCTACGAGCAGTACTTC.

This clone has just a few counts. The V and J genes are TRBV10-2 and TRBJ2-5; possibly TRBD1 for D (5 bases). The J call may be faulty, since TRBJ2-7 better matches the DNA end. The CDR3 is made up of 15 amino acids. The V gene's germline CDR1 is WSHSY and CDR2 SAAADI. CDR3 DNA sequence: TGCGCCAGCAGATCAACAGGCCCAAGCTCCTACGAGCAGTACTTC. Amino acid sequence: CASRSTGPSSYEQYF.

The CDR3 protein is CASSPGGYTF. The CDR3 DNA follows: TGTGCCAGCAGCCCCGGGGGCTACACCTTC. The chain carries TRBV9 and TRBJ1-2; D is unresolved. CDR1 is SGDLS and CDR2 is YYNGEE in the germline V gene. V dropped 4 bases and J dropped 8 bases, with 6 bases sitting between them. This CDR3 has 10 residues.

The chain has TRBV6-1 and TRBJ2-1; 8 nucleotides agree with TRBD1. The germline V gene encodes CDR1 MNHNS and CDR2 SASEGT. J was trimmed by 0 bases and V by 4 bases; bases with no gene match: 2. The CDR3 totals 15 residues. The CDR3 region is CASSGTGGSYNEQFF. The CDR3 DNA sequence: TGTGCCAGCAGTGGAACAGGGGGCTCCTACAATGAGCAGTTCTTC.